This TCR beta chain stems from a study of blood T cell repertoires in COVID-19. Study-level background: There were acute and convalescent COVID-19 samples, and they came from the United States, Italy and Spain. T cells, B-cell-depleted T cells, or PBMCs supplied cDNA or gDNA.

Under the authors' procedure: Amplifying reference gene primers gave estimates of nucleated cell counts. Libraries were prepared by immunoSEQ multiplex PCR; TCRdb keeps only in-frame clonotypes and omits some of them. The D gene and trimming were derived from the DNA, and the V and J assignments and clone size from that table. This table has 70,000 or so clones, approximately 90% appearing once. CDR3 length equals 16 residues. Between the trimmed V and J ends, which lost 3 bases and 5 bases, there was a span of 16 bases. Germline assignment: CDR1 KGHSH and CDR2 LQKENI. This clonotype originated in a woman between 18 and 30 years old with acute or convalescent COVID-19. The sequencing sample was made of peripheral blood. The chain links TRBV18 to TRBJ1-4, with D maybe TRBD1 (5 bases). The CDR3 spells CASSPSRLGQNEKLFF. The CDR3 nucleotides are TGTGCCAGCTCACCTAGTCGTTTAGGACAAAATGAAAAACTGTTTTTT. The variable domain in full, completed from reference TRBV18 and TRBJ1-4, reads NAGVMQNPRHLVRRRGQEARLRCSPMKGHSHVYWYRQLPEEGLKFMVYLQKENIIDESGMPKERFSAEFPKEGPSILRIQQVVRGDSAAYFCASSPSRLGQNEKLFFGSGTQLSVL.